The 2 T cell receptor beta chains given below trace back to one sample, sequenced in a study of vaccination and CD4 T cells after COVID-19. Cultured CD4+ T cells had their DNA profiled by the Oncomine TCR Beta short-read assay. MiXCR, run by TCRdb on the PCR reads, gives a single entry per CDR3 protein. The sample contains nearly 20,000 distinct CDR3 sequences, 80% to 85% of which appear only once. The treatment was: roughly 11-day PBMC culture with coronavirus spike peptide pools or control peptides (ViraFEST assay). The antigens for these receptors are not known. This sample comprised CD4+ T cells from blood, cultured in vitro, obtained after SARS-CoV-2 vaccination. These TCRs come from a human donor who received a COVID-19 vaccine.

The chain combines TRBV2 with TRBJ1-1, with D perhaps TRBD1 (6 bases). Germline V gene data show CDR1 as SNHLY and CDR2 as FYNNEI. CDR3 size: 14 residues. Trimming removed 5 bases from V and 0 bases from J, with 10 bases in between. CDR3 sequence: CASSYRAMNTEAFF. For the CDR3, the DNA is TGTGCCAGCAGTTACAGGGCTATGAACACTGAAGCTTTCTTT.

The rearrangement uses TRBV20-1 and TRBJ1-6; 7 bases are a match to TRBD1. This CDR3 is 16 amino acids long. Germline CDR1 reads DFQATT; CDR2 reads SNEGSKA (reference sequence). The ends lost 5 bases at V and 1 base at J; junction bases unmatched: 8. CDR3 protein: CSASGGGSSYNSPLHF. The DNA of the CDR3 is TGCAGTGCTTCAGGGGGAGGATCTTCCTATAATTCACCCCTCCACTTT.